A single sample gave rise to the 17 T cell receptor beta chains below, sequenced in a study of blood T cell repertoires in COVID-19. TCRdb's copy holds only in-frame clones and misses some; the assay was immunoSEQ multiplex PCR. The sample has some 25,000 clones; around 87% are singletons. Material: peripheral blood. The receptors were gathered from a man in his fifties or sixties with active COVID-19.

The CDR3 here is CASTTGVEGGELFF. CDR3 DNA sequence: TGTGCCAGCACCACAGGGGTAGAGGGCGGGGAGCTGTTTTTT. This chain uses TRBV11-3 with TRBJ2-2; 7 bases are a match to TRBD1. After removal of 7 bases from V and 7 bases from J, the junction contained 9 bases not matched to a gene. In germline, CDR1 is SGHNT, CDR2 YENEEA. This CDR3 is built from 14 residues.

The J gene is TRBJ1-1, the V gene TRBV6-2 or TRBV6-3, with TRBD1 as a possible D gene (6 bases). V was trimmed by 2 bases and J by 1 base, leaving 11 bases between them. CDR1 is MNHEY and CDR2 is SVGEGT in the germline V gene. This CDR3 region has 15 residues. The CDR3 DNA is TGTGCCAGCAGTTACGTGGTCAGGGGGAACACTGAAGCTTTCTTT. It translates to CASSYVVRGNTEAFF.

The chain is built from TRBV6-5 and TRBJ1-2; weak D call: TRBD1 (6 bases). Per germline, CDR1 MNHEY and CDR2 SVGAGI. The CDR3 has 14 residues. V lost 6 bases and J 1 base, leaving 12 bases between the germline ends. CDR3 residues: CASRPLDSNYGYTF. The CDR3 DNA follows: TGTGCCAGCAGACCGCTGGACAGTAACTATGGCTACACCTTC.

In DNA, the CDR3 is TGTGCCAGCAGCTTAACAGCGGGATTCGCTGGGGCCAACGTCCTGACTTTC. Translated, it gives CASSLTAGFAGANVLTF. This chain uses TRBV7-2 with TRBJ2-6; 7 nucleotides line up with TRBD2. J was trimmed by 2 bases and V by 2 bases; bases with no gene match: 6. Germline-derived CDR1 and CDR2 are SGHTA and FQGNSA. The CDR3 is 17 residues long.

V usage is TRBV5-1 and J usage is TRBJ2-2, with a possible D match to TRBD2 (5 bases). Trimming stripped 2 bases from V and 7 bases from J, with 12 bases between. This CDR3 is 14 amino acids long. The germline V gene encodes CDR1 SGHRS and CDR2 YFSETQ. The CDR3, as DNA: TGCGCCAGCAGCTTCCGGACTTTACGCGGGGAGCTGTTTTTT. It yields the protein CASSFRTLRGELFF.

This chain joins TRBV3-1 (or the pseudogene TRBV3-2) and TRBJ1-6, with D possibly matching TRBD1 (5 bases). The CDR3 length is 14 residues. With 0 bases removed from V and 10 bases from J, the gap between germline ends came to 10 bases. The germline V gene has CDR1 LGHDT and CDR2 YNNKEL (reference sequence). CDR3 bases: TGTGCCAGCAGCCAAGACGCGGGGCGATCACCCCTCCACTTT. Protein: CASSQDAGRSPLHF.

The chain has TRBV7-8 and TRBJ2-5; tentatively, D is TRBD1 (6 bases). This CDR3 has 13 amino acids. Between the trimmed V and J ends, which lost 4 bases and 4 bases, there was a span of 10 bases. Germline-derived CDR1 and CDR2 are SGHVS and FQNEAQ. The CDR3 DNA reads TGTGCCAGCAGCTCTCAAGGGGGAGAGACCCAGTACTTC. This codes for CASSSQGGETQYF. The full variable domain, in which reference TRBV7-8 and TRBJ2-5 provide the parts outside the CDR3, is GAGVSQSPRYKVAKRGQDVALRCDPISGHVSLFWYQQALGQGPEFLTYFQNEAQLDKSGLPSDRFFAERPEGSVSTLKIQRTQQEDSAVYLCASSSQGGETQYFGPGTRLLVL.

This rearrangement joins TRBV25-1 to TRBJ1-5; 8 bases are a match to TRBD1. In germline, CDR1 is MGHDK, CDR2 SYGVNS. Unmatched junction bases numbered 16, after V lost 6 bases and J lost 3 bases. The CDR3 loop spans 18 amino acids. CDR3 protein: CASRTGTGERGANQPQHF. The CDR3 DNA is TGTGCCAGCAGGACAGGGACAGGTGAAAGAGGGGCCAATCAGCCCCAGCATTTT.

This chain's CDR3 is CASSRAAFRDRTNGYTF. The DNA of the CDR3 is TGTGCCAGCAGTCGCGCCGCTTTCCGGGACAGGACTAATGGCTACACCTTC. This chain connects TRBV28 to TRBJ1-2, with 8 positions matching TRBD1. CDR1 is MDHEN, CDR2 SYDVKM, per germline. Trimming took 5 bases from V and 6 from J; bases not matched to a gene: 17. The CDR3 extends over 17 amino acids.

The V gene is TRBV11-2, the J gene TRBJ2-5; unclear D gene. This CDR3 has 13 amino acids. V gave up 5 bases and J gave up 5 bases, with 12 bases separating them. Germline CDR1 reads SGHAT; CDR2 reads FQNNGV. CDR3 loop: CASSQRLSETQYF. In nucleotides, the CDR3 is TGTGCCAGCAGCCAGAGGCTCTCGGAGACCCAGTACTTC.

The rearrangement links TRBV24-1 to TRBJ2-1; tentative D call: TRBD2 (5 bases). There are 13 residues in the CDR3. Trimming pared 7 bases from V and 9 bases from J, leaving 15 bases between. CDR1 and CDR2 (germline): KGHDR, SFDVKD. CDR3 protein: CATRGLDGVEQFF. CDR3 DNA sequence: TGTGCCACCAGAGGACTGGATGGGGTTGAGCAGTTCTTC.

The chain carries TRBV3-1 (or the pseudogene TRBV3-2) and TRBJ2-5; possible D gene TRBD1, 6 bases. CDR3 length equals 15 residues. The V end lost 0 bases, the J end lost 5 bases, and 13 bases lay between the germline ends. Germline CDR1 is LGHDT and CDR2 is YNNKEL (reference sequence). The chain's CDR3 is CASSQDWGPGETQYF. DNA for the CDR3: TGTGCCAGCAGCCAAGATTGGGGGCCAGGGGAGACCCAGTACTTC.

The CDR3 nucleotides are TGCGCCAGCAGTTTCCAGGGAAGGGACACCGGGGAGCTGTTTTTT. As protein: CASSFQGRDTGELFF. This chain uses TRBV10-1 with TRBJ2-2; tentative D call: TRBD1 (5 bases). CDR1 WNHNN and CDR2 SYGVQD come from the germline V gene (reference sequence). V lost 5 bases, J lost 3 bases, and 13 bases lay in between. The CDR3 runs 15 residues.

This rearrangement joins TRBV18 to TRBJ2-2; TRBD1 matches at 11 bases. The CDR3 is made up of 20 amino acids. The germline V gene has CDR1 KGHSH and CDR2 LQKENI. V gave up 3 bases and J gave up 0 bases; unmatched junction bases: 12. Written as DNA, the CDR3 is TGTGCCAGCTCACCTCCCGGGACAGGGGGAGTGGGCGCGAACACCGGGGAGCTGTTTTTT. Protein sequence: CASSPPGTGGVGANTGELFF.

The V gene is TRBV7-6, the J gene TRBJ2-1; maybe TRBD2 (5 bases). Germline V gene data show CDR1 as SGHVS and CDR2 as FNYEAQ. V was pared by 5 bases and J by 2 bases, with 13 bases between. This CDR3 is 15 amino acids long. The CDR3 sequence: CASSPELVTYNEQFF. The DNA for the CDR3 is TGTGCCAGCAGCCCCGAACTAGTAACCTACAATGAGCAGTTCTTC.

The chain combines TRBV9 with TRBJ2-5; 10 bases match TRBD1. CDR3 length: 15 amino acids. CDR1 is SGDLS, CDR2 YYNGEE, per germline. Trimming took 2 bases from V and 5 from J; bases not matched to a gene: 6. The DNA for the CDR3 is TGTGCCAGCAGCGTGGGGAAGGGACAGGGGGAGACCCAGTACTTC. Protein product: CASSVGKGQGETQYF.

The CDR3 reads CASSQDRGPWEQYF. The CDR3 DNA reads as TGTGCCAGCAGCCAAGACAGGGGGCCGTGGGAGCAGTACTTC. This chain connects TRBV7-2 to TRBJ2-7, with TRBD1 matching over 10 bases. The CDR3 runs 14 residues. CDR1 and CDR2 from the germline V gene are SGHTA and FQGNSA. Trimming cost V 5 bases and J 7 bases; bases outside gene matches: 8.